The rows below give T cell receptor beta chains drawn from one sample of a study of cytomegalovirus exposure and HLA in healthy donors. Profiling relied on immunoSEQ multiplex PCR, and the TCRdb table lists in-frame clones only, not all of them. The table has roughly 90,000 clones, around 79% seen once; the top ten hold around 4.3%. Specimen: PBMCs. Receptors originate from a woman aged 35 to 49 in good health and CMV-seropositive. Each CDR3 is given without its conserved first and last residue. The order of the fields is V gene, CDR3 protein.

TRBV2,ASVRGREKLF
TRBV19,ASRNDRGASGNTIY
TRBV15,ATSRGAGEHTGELF
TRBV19,ASTWTGDNTEAF
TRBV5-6,ASRPEYGTGYNEQF
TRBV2,ASLEGRRGSYEQY
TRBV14,ASSLNPGWTEAF
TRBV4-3,ASSQRGRAGDEQF
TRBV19,ASSIGTSLVNEQF
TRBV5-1,ASSPLGGSDSPLH
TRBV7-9,ASSLQGYTEAF
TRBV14,ASSHRFGTGGRTGQETQY
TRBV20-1,SARERDTQY
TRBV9,ASSGQNYEQY